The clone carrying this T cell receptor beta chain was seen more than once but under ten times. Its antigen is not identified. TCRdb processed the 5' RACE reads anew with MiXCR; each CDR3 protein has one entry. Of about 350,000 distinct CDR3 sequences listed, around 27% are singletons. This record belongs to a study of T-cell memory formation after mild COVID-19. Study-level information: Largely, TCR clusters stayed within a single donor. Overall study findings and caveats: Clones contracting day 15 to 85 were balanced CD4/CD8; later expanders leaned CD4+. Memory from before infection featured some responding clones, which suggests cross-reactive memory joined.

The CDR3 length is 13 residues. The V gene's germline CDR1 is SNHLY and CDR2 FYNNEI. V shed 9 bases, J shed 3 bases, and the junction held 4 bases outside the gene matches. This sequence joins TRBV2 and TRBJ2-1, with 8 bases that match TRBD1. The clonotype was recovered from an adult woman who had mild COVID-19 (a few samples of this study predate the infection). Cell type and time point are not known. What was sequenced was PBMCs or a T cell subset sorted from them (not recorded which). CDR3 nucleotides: TGTGCCAGGAAGACAGGGGACTACAATGAGCAGTTCTTC. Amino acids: CARKTGDYNEQFF.